This T cell receptor (beta chain) was captured by sequencing in a study of cytomegalovirus exposure and HLA in healthy donors. Findings of the study overall: HLA-A and HLA-B allele assignments for most subjects were reportedly predicted accurately using TCR beta sequences.

About this clone: Its antigen is still unknown.

The CDR3 contains 15 residues. The junction had 4 bases not matched to a gene; V was cut back by 0 bases and J by 5 bases. CDR1 is SGHRS, CDR2 YFSETQ, per germline. PCR was performed using 60 Vbeta and 13 Jbeta primers. Data came from immunoSEQ multiplex PCR; TCRdb stores just in-frame clones and leaves some out. The sample carries 70,000 to 95,000 clones, more than 70% recorded once. Sequenced sample: PBMCs. This clonotype was sampled from a man younger than 30 in good health and CMV-seronegative. J is TRBJ2-1 and V is TRBV5-1; 8 positions match TRBD1. The CDR3 DNA sequence: TGCGCCAGCAGCTTGGATACAGGGGGACACAATGAGCAGTTCTTC. Translating gives CASSLDTGGHNEQFF.